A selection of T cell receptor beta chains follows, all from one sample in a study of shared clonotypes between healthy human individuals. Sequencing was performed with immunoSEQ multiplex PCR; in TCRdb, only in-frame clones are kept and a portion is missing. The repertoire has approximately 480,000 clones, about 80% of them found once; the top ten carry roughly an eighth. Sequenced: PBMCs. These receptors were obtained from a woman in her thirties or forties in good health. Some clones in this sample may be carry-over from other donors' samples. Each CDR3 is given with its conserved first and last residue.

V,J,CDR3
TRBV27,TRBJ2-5,CASSLPRKYSGTQQETQYF
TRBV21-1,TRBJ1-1,CASSKCRDTEAFF
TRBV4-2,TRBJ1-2,CASSAYRDSLYGYTF
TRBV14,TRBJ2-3,CASSQVRRDGSTDTQYF
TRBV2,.,CASARLREQYF
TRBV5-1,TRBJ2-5,CASSLVLAGARETQYF
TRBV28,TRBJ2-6,CASSLAGSGANVLTF
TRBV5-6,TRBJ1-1,CASSLFSGFEAFF
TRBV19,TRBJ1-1,CASTTRDHDGNTEAFF
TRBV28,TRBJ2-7,CASSSPGRGYEQYF
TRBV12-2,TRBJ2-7,CASRLGRDYHYEQYF
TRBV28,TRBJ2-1,CASSSNSGWSSYNEQFF
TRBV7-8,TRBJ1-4,CASSAGTGEKLFF
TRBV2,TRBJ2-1,CASSGALGSSSYNEQFF
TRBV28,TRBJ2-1,CASLLAGGINEQFF
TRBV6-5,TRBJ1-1,CASSYSGRARTEAFF
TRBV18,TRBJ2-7,CASSPAGRGSYEQYF
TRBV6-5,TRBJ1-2,CASSPTRGDGYTF
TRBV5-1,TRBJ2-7,CASSPSIGPRAEQYF
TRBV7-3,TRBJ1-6,CASSMGGSPLHF
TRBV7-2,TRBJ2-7,CASSFKGTSGPYEQYF
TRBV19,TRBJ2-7,CASSIRIGQAYSYEQYF
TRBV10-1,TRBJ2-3,CATSGQRADTQYF